The T cell receptor (beta chain) under discussion was sequenced for a study of blood T cells in healthy people across ages (dated by TCRdb to the mid-2010s). For context, the study as a whole: In model experiments, template switching captured roughly one uniquely barcoded TCR beta cDNA molecule for every two T cells. Using the same blood draw, the study looked at two additional independent replicas of 1 million unique cDNA reads for two donors, one aged 18 to 30 and the other aged 80 or older. Age-related changes in TCR beta repertoire diversity were measured in the study by deep sequencing normalized with unique cDNA molecular identifiers. Donors were grouped into four age groups: young (average about 15 years), middle-aged (39), aged (approximately 58) and long-lived (about 89). What the authors observed across the whole study: As age increased, observed TCR beta diversity per million T cells dropped in a roughly linear way, and a significant reduction was already evident by age around 41. Estimates of total diversity from one million sequenced T cells were regarded as lower bounds and underestimates. Because donor CMV infection status was unknown, age-related changes in expanded clonotypes were potentially confounded. The percentage of naive T cells measured by flow cytometry correlated strongly with observed TCR beta diversity. Compared with the aged group, the long-lived group had more naive CD4+ T cells, fewer expanded clones and increased TCR diversity, suggesting age selection. Conclusive comparison of naive and antigen-experienced compartments was prevented by the profiling of bulk unsorted PBMCs.

The CDR3 runs 16 amino acids, cysteine and phenylalanine included. Kept here is only the CDR3 DNA, which spans 48 bases and is read in frame from base 1. Unmatched junction bases come to 11, with V trimmed by 8 bases and J by 1 base. Donors were 35 to 40 systemically healthy Caucasian individuals from Russia aged about 6 to 100 years. Each donor gave ten milliliters of peripheral blood, collected into EDTA-treated Vacutainer tubes. Ficoll-Paque density-gradient centrifugation was used to isolate PBMCs, with at least 7 million obtained per sample. Total RNA was extracted from PBMCs with Trizol reagent, with at least 5.5 micrograms obtained per sample. For every donor, an aliquot of PBMCs went through flow cytometry to measure the percentages of naive CD45RAhigh/CD27high T cells. Library preparation used 5' RACE. The run used an Illumina HiSeq 2500. A second about 7 to 12 cycle PCR used a sample-barcoded 5' primer and a J-beta primer mix. A unique molecular identifier was introduced onto each TCR beta cDNA molecule by a template-switch 5' adaptor carrying 12 random nucleotides. Each sample yielded at least 2.5 million CDR3-containing paired-end reads. All of the RNA was converted into first-strand cDNA using the Mint cDNA synthesis kit, with a TRBC-specific oligonucleotide serving as the primer. All cDNA was treated with uracil-DNA glycosylase and then went through a first 18-cycle PCR with the universal primers M1SS and BC2_uni_R. In the source study's methods: For normalization, 1 million high-quality reads, each with a distinct molecular identifier, were randomly selected from each sample. Instead of being binned into consensus sequences, reads that shared molecular identifiers were thrown out. MiTCR, run with a Q25 quality threshold and the strictest error-elimination algorithm, handled CDR3 identification, clonotype clustering and error correction. A nonparametric unseen species model with Euler transformation was used to estimate a lower bound on total TCR beta diversity. TCRdb handled the public reads itself, with Q25 trimming in fastp and clone calling in MiXCR, and kept productive beta chains. Here each entry gathers all rows of one CDR3 protein and keeps the most common genes and DNA. V and J calls and clone size were set by TCRdb, not the authors. The sample contains 750,000 to 1,000,000 distinct CDR3 sequences, 25% to 30% of them found a single time. Jointly, the top ten make up around 9.6% of the sample.

Comments on this clonotype: Its recognized antigen is unknown. Qualities for individual bases were not recorded, and no much larger clone is one base off.

The sample also formed part of further work on T cells of mothers and their children. The second study reports: Donors were nine systemically healthy Caucasian individuals: three mothers and their six children. cDNA synthesis used all of the extracted RNA, with 1.5 ug of RNA in each 15 ul reaction. In the second PCR, sample barcodes and 2-4 random nucleotides were introduced via the M1S primer. Each mother yielded over 9.5 million TCR beta CDR3 reads and each child about 3 million reads. Thymic selection shapes the output of TCR recombination in a similar way in related and unrelated pairs, and inherited differences have a minor effect. Normalized repertoire overlap in related mother-child pairs was always slightly higher than in unrelated mother-child pairs, but the difference was never significant. Persistent microchimeric T cell clones were not detected, at a sensitivity of 85 to 100 clones per million clonotypes. In the study, deep NGS was used to compare the TCR beta repertoires of mothers and children, and features distinguishing related mother-child pairs from unrelated individuals were sought. Mothers averaged about 37 +/- 4 years of age and children averaged about 12 +/- 4 years. After adapter ligation was performed with NEBNext reagents, the libraries were sequenced on an Illumina HiSeq 2000 with 100+100 nt paired-end reads. To prevent cross-contamination, the mother and child libraries were prepared one month apart and sequenced in separate runs. For each donor, somewhere between roughly 500,000 and 2,100,000 distinct TCR beta clonotypes were identified. Naive TCR beta clonotypes were estimated from low-frequency clonotypes matched to each donor's FACS-determined naive share, without sorting.

Sequencing was done on a sample of blood. In this chain, TRBV12-3 or TRBV12-4 is recombined with TRBJ1-5; 7 of the junction bases match TRBD1. The TCR was taken from a woman aged 40 to 55 in good health. The CDR3 in this case is CASVYEGALSNQPQHF. The DNA sequence is given as TGTGCCAGCGTATATGAGGGGGCGTTGAGCAATCAGCCCCAGCATTTT.